This T cell receptor beta chain came from a study of shared clonotypes between healthy human individuals. CDR1 and CDR2 from the germline V gene are LNHNV and YYDKDF (reference sequence). The germline V and J ends were trimmed by 0 bases and 3 bases, with 11 bases remaining between them. The CDR3 totals 15 residues. TCRdb keeps only in-frame clones here, not all; method: immunoSEQ multiplex PCR. The sample has about 2.5 million clones; just under 95% are singletons. The V and J genes are TRBV15 and TRBJ2-5; D unclear. The receptor was derived from a man between 18 and 29 years old in good health. Some clones in this sample may be carry-over from other donors' samples. Specimen: naive CD4+ T cells from PBMCs. Subset described: CD45RA+ positively selected. CDR3 loop: CATSRDPMVEETQYF. DNA for the CDR3: TGTGCCACCAGCAGAGATCCGATGGTAGAAGAGACCCAGTACTTC.